Shown below are 9 T cell receptor beta chains from a single sample sequenced in a study of blood T cell repertoires in COVID-19. Sequencing used immunoSEQ multiplex PCR; TCRdb keeps in-frame clones, though not all of them. This sample has 350,000 to 400,000 clones, with roughly nine tenths found just once. The sample comprised PBMCs or T cells enriched from blood (not recorded which). These receptors were collected from a woman aged 40 to 55 who had been exposed to COVID-19.

This chain links TRBV6-5 with TRBJ2-1; 10 positions match TRBD2. CDR3 length equals 15 residues. Germline CDR1 is MNHEY and CDR2 is SVGAGI. With V trimmed by 4 bases and J by 5 bases, 5 bases remained unmatched. CDR3 in amino acids: CASSSSGLANNEQFF. The CDR3 nucleotides are TGTGCCAGCAGTTCATCGGGACTAGCGAACAATGAGCAGTTCTTC.

The chain combines TRBV6-5 with TRBJ1-1; 8 bases are a match to TRBD1. The CDR3 length is 15 residues. CDR1 MNHEY and CDR2 SVGAGI come from the germline V gene. Germline trimming cut 0 bases from V and 7 bases from J; bases unmatched to any gene: 7. DNA of the CDR3: TGTGCCAGCAGTTACTCCACTACCGGGACAGGTGAAGCTTTCTTT. Translating it yields CASSYSTTGTGEAFF.

This chain uses TRBV25-1 with TRBJ1-1, with 7 bases identical to TRBD1. This CDR3 contains 12 residues. Germline V lookup: CDR1 MGHDK, CDR2 SYGVNS. The V and J ends lost 4 bases and 9 bases, in that order; junction bases with no gene match: 5. This chain's CDR3 is CASSGRTGKAFF. The CDR3 coding sequence is TGTGCCAGCAGTGGAAGGACAGGAAAAGCTTTCTTT. Full variable domain (remainder filled in from reference TRBV25-1 and TRBJ1-1): EADIYQTPRYLVIGTGKKITLECSQTMGHDKMYWYQQDPGMELHLIHYSYGVNSTEKGDLSSESTVSRIRTEHFPLTLESARPSHTSQYLCASSGRTGKAFFGQGTRLTVV.

The chain links TRBV5-4 to TRBJ2-1; 13 nucleotides agree with TRBD2. With V trimmed by 4 bases and J by 5 bases, 3 bases remained unmatched. This CDR3 is 15 amino acids long. Germline V gene sequence: CDR1 SGHNT, CDR2 YYREEE (reference sequence). CDR3 amino acids: CASSPGLAGNNEQFF. For the CDR3, the DNA is TGTGCCAGCAGCCCGGGACTAGCGGGGAACAATGAGCAGTTCTTC.

The V and J genes are TRBV6-5 and TRBJ1-2, with D uncertain. Germline values: CDR1 MNHEY, CDR2 SVGAGI. The CDR3 length is 12 residues. V dropped 5 bases and J dropped 8 bases, with 12 bases sitting between them. The CDR3 spells CASSPTSGGYTF. CDR3 in DNA: TGTGCCAGCAGTCCGACCTCGGGAGGCTACACCTTC.

This sequence joins TRBV18 and TRBJ1-2, with TRBD1 matching 8 bases. The V gene end was trimmed by 2 bases and the J gene end by 2 bases; junction bases not matched to a gene: 10. This CDR3 is 17 amino acids long. Germline V gene data show CDR1 as KGHSH and CDR2 as LQKENI. The CDR3 bases are TGTGCCAGCTCACCAGTTACAGGACAGGGAGCGAACTATGGCTACACCTTC. It specifies CASSPVTGQGANYGYTF.

Comments on this clone: Other DNA sequences in this sample translate to the same CDR3. V and J are TRBV5-1 and TRBJ2-7; TRBD2 matches 10 bases. The germline V gene has CDR1 SGHRS and CDR2 YFSETQ. This CDR3 contains 15 residues. After removal of 0 bases from V and 2 bases from J, the junction contained 2 bases not matched to a gene. CDR3 residues: CASSLVAGGTYEQYF. Written as DNA, the CDR3 is TGCGCCAGCAGCTTGGTAGCGGGGGGCACCTACGAGCAGTACTTC.

The gene calls are TRBV4-2 and TRBJ2-7; 8 positions match TRBD1. Trimming took 1 base from V and 5 from J; bases not matched to a gene: 10. From germline, CDR1 is LGHNA and CDR2 YNFKEQ. The CDR3 extends over 16 amino acids. CDR3 region: CASSQGFGTGVHEQYF. The CDR3 DNA reads TGTGCCAGCAGCCAAGGGTTTGGGACAGGCGTCCACGAGCAGTACTTC.

The V gene is TRBV7-2, the J gene TRBJ1-4; D is perhaps TRBD1 (5 bases). The CDR3 loop spans 15 amino acids. CDR1 and CDR2 (germline): SGHTA, FQGNSA. V gave up 3 bases and J gave up 12 bases, with 20 bases separating them. CDR3 region: CASSFGPYPGGELFF. The DNA of the CDR3 is TGTGCCAGCAGCTTCGGGCCGTACCCTGGGGGGGAACTGTTTTTT.